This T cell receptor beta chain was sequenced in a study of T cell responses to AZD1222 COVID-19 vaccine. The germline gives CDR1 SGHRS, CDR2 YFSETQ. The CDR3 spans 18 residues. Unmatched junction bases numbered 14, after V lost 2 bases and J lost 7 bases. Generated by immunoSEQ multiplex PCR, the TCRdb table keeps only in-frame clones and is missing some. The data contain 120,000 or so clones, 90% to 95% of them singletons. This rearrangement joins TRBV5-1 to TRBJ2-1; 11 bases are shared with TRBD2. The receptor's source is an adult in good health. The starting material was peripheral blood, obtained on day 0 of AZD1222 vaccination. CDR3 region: CASSFLAGGSTPGNEQFF. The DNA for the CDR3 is TGCGCCAGCAGCTTTCTAGCGGGAGGCTCCACGCCGGGGAATGAGCAGTTCTTC.